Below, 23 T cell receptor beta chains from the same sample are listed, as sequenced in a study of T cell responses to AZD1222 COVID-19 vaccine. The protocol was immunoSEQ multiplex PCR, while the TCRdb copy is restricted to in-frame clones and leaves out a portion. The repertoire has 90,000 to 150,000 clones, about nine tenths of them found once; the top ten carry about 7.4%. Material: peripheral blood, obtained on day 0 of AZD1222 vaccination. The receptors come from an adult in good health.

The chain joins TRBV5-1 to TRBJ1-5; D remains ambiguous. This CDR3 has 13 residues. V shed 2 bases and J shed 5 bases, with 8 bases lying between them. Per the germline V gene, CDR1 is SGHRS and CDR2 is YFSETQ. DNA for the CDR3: TGCGCCAGCAGCTTATCGGTTGATCAGCCCCAGCATTTT. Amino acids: CASSLSVDQPQHF.

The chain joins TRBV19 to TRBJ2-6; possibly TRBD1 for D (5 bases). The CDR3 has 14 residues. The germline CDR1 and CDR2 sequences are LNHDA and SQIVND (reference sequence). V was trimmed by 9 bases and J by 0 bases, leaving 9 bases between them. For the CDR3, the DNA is TGTGCCAGCGACAGCAGCTCTGGGGCCAACGTCCTGACTTTC. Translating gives CASDSSSGANVLTF.

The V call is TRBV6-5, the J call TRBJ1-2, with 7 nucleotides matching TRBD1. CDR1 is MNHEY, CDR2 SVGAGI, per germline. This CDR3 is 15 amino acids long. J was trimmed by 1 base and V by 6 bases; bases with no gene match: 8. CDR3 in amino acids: CASRVPGQINYGYTF. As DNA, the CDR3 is TGTGCCAGCAGGGTCCCGGGACAGATTAACTATGGCTACACCTTC.

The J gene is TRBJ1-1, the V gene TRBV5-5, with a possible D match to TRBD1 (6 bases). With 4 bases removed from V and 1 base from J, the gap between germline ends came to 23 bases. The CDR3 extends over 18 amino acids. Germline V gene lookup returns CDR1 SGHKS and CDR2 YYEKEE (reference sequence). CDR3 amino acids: CASSGRGLSGTPNTEAFF. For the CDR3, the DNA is TGTGCCAGCAGCGGACGGGGGCTTTCCGGAACGCCGAACACTGAAGCTTTCTTT. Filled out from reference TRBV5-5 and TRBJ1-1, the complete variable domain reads DAGVTQSPTHLIKTRGQQVTLRCSPISGHKSVSWYQQVLGQGPQFIFQYYEKEERGRGNFPDRFSARQFPNYSSELNVNALLLGDSALYLCASSGRGLSGTPNTEAFFGQGTRLTVV.

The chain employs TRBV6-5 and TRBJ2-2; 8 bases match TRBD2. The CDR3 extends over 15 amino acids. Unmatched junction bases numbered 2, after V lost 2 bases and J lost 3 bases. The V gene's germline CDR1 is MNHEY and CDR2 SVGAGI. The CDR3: CASSYPGGDTGELFF. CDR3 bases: TGTGCCAGCAGTTACCCCGGGGGGGACACCGGGGAGCTGTTTTTT.

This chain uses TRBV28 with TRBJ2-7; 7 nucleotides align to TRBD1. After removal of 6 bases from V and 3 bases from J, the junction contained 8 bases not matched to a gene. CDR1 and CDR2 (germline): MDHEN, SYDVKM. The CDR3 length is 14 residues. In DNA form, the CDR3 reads TGTGCCAGCAGCCTCGGACAGGCTCGCTACGAGCAGTACTTC. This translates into CASSLGQARYEQYF.

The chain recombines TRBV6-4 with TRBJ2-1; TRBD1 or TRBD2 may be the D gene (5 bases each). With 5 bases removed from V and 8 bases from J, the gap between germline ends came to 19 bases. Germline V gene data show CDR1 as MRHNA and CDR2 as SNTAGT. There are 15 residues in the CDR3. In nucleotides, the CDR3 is TGTGCCAGCAGTAGGGACGGAGCGAATTTAGATGAGCAGTTCTTC. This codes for CASSRDGANLDEQFF.

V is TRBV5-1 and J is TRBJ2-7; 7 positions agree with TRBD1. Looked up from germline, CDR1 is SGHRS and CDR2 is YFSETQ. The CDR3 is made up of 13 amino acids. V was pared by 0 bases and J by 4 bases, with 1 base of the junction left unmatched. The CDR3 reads CASSLEGAYEQYF. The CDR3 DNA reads TGCGCCAGCAGCTTGGAGGGGGCATACGAGCAGTACTTC. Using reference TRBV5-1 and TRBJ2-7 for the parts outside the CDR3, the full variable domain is KAGVTQTPRYLIKTRGQQVTLSCSPISGHRSVSWYQQTPGQGLQFLFEYFSETQRNKGNFPGRFSGRQFSNSRSEMNVSTLELGDSALYLCASSLEGAYEQYFGPGTRLTVT.

The chain's CDR3 is CASSLALRSPLHF. The DNA for the CDR3 is TGTGCCAGCAGTTTAGCGCTTAGGTCACCCCTCCACTTT. The chain is built from TRBV12-3 or TRBV12-4 and TRBJ1-6; D call uncertain. The CDR3 has 13 residues. The V end was cut by 0 bases, the J end by 10 bases, with 7 bases between.

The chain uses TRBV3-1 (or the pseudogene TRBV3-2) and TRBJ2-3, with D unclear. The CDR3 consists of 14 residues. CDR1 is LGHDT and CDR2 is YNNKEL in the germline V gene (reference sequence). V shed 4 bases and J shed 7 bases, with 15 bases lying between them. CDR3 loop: CASSPRAPWNTQYF. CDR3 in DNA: TGTGCCAGCAGCCCTCGGGCCCCCTGGAATACGCAGTATTTT.

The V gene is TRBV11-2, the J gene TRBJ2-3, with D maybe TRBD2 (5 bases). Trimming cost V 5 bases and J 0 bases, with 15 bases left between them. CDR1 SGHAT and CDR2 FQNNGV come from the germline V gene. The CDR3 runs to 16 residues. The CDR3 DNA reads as TGTGCCAGCAGCCCCCGGGTAGCGCCCAGCACAGATACGCAGTATTTT. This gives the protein CASSPRVAPSTDTQYF.

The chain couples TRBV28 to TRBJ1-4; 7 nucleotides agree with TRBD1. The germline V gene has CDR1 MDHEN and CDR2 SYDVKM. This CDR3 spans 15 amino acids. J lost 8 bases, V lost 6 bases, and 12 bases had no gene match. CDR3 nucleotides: TGTGCCAGCAGGTTACAGGGGCTCCCCTGGGAAAAACTGTTTTTT. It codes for CASRLQGLPWEKLFF.

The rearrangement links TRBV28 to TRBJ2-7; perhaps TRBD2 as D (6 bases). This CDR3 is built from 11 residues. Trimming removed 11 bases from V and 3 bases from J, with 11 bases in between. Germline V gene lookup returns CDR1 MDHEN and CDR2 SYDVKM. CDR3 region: CASHGGYEQYF. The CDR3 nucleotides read TGTGCCTCCCACGGGGGCTACGAGCAGTACTTC.

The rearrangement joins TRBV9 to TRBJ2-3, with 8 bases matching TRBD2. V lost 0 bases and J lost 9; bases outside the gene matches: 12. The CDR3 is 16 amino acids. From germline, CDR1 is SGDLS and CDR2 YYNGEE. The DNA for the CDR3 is TGTGCCAGCAGCGTAGGTAATAGCGGGGTCCAGATAACGCAGTATTTT. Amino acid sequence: CASSVGNSGVQITQYF.

This CDR3 reads CASSRQRILYGYTF. In nucleotides, the CDR3 is TGTGCCAGCAGCCGACAGCGGATCCTCTATGGCTACACCTTC. The rearrangement uses TRBV28 and TRBJ1-2; tentative D call: TRBD1 (5 bases). Germline lookup yields CDR1 MDHEN and CDR2 SYDVKM. The CDR3 covers 14 residues. Trimming removed 6 bases from V and 4 bases from J, with 15 bases in between.

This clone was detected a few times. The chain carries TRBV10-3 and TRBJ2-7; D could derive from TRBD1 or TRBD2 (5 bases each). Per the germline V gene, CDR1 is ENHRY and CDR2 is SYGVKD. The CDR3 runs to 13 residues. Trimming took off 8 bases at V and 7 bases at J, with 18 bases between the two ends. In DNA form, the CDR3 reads TGTGCCATCCAGTGGGGACCAGATGGGGAGCAGTACTTC. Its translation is CAIQWGPDGEQYF.

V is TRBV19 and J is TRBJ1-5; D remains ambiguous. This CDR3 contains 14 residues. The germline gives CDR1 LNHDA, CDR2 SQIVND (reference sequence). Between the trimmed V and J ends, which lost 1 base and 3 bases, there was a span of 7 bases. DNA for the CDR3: TGTGCCAGTAGTATAGTAGATGCCAATCAGCCCCAGCATTTT. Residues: CASSIVDANQPQHF.

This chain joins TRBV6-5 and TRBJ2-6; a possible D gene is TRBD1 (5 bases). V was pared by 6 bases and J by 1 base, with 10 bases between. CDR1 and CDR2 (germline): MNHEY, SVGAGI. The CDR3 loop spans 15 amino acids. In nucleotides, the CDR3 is TGTGCCAGCAGCCCCGGACATTCTGGGGCCAACGTCCTGACTTTC. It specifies CASSPGHSGANVLTF.

The CDR3 coding sequence is TGTGCCAGCAGTTACTCCCGTTTTGGTGGCTACACCTTC. Its protein is CASSYSRFGGYTF. The chain couples TRBV6-5 to TRBJ1-2; no reliable D call. This CDR3 spans 13 amino acids. Germline V gene data show CDR1 as MNHEY and CDR2 as SVGAGI. The germline V and J ends were trimmed by 0 bases and 7 bases, with 9 bases remaining between them.

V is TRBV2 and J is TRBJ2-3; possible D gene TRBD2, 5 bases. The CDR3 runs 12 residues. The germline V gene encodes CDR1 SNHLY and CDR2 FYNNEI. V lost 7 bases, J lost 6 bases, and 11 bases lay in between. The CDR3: CASIAAGDTQYF. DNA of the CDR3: TGTGCCAGCATAGCCGCGGGCGATACGCAGTATTTT.

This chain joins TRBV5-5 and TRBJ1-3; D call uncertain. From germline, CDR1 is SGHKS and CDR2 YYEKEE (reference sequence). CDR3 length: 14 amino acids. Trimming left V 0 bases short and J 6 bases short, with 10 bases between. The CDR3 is CASSLDWQANTIYF. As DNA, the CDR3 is TGTGCCAGCAGCTTGGACTGGCAGGCAAACACCATATATTTT.

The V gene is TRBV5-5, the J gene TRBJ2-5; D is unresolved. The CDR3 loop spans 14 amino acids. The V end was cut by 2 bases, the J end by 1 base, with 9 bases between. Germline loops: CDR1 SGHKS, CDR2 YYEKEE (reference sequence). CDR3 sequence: CASSFVIPQETQYF. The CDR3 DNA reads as TGTGCCAGCAGCTTCGTGATCCCCCAAGAGACCCAGTACTTC.

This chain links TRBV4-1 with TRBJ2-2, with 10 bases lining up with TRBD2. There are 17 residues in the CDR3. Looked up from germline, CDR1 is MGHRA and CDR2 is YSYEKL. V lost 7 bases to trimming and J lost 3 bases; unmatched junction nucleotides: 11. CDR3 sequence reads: CASTAGVAGGYTGELFF. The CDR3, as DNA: TGCGCCAGCACCGCTGGGGTAGCGGGAGGTTACACCGGGGAGCTGTTTTTT.